This record looks at one TCR beta chain sequence and its context. The CDR3 spans 16 residues. V lost 5 bases and J 4 bases, leaving 17 bases between the germline ends. Germline CDR1 reads MNHEY; CDR2 reads SMNVEV (reference sequence). These data originate in a study of shared clonotypes between healthy human individuals. An even split of each subset's genomic DNA across several immunoSEQ plates was performed. TCRdb's copy holds only in-frame clones and misses some; the assay was immunoSEQ multiplex PCR. The data show approximately 710,000 clones, with about 92% seen just once and 30% to 35% held by the top ten.

The TCR comes from a man between 18 and 29 years old in good health. Some clones in this sample may be carry-over from other donors' samples. The rearrangement links TRBV27 to TRBJ2-2; no clear D. Sequencing was done on a sample of memory CD8+ T cells from PBMCs. As for subset: CD45RO+ cells pooled with CCR7-negative TemRA cells. CDR3 DNA: TGTGCCAGCAGTCCGTATACCCATATGGCCACCGGGGAGCTGTTTTTT. Protein: CASSPYTHMATGELFF.